The sequence of this T cell receptor beta chain was determined in a study of T cell responses to AZD1222 COVID-19 vaccine. This clone has just one count. Its antigen remains unknown. Overall study results and limits: Spike-specific TCR repertoires showed rising breadth and depth after two AZD1222 doses.

Assay used: immunoSEQ multiplex PCR; TCRdb lists only in-frame clones, some missing. The repertoire consists of some 100,000 clones, with about nine tenths occurring once and the leading ten covering 4.5% to 6.5%. After removal of 5 bases from V and 6 bases from J, the junction contained 6 bases not matched to a gene. Per the germline V gene, CDR1 is LNHDA and CDR2 is SQIVND (reference sequence). The CDR3 covers 16 residues. The sequencing used peripheral blood, collected on day 0 of AZD1222 vaccination. The sequence came from an adult in good health. V and J are TRBV19 and TRBJ2-3, with 15 bases that match TRBD2. The CDR3, as DNA: TGTGCCAGTAGTCCGGGACTAGCGGGAGGAGTGGATACGCAGTATTTT. Amino acid sequence: CASSPGLAGGVDTQYF.